Reported below is one T cell receptor (beta chain). No antigen is known for it. One base away there is no much larger clone; base qualities are not given. The data belong to a study of cytomegalovirus exposure and HLA in healthy donors (TCRdb year 2017). Regarding the research as a whole: A later analysis indicated that the 120 validation repertoires were generated on the platform also employed for the 650 to 850 repertoires of the first cohort. The study was designed to test whether signatures of past pathogen exposure could be identified by cataloging public T cell receptors. Besides the first cohort of approximately 710 subjects, a separate validation cohort made up of about 120 different subjects was used. To predict cytomegalovirus infection status, the study brought together high-throughput TCR immunosequencing, statistical association of individual TCRs with disease status, and machine learning.

Reading from cysteine to phenylalanine, the CDR3 counts 17 amino acids. The entry retains the CDR3 DNA only, 51 bases that are in frame from base 1. Based on the germline V gene, the CDR1 and CDR2 sequences are SGHTA and FQGNSA. Trimming takes 2 bases from V and 10 bases from J, and the germline ends sit 21 bases apart. The research as a whole found: The classifier was reported to diagnose cytomegalovirus status with high specificity and sensitivity in both the original and validation cohorts. The authors suggested that the approach could potentially be extended to other disease states and immunological phenotypes. A later analysis found that TCRs clustered in the first cohort also tended to co-occur in the 95 to 150 validation repertoires, with 90% to 95% of cluster scores above 0. In vitro tests confirmed that a few of the cytomegalovirus-associated TCR beta chains recognize cytomegalovirus antigens. The study listed 164 TCR beta chains as associated with cytomegalovirus. A later analysis lacked HLA typing for the validation cohort, so it scored co-occurrence in that cohort across all 120 or so repertoires. Across donors, most TCR sequences were observed very rarely, whereas some public TCRs were present in many individuals.

Separate from the approximately 690-subject first cohort, the validation cohort of roughly 130 subjects was the group to which the donors belonged. The library was produced with the immunoSEQ multiplex PCR assay. As for the original processing: A statistical classification framework was built to diagnose cytomegalovirus status from the catalog of TCR beta chain sequences. This immuneACCESS table, as held by TCRdb, lists in-frame sequences with V and J called but not all clones. Of the missing ones, under half trace to an unresolved V gene in checked studies; the others have no known cause. That table furnishes V, J and clone size, whereas the DNA furnished D and trimming. The sample table records fewer than 95,000 clones; approximately 81% of these occur just once. The ten largest clones add up to 9% to 14% of the sample.

This clonotype was sampled from a woman under 30 in good health and CMV-seropositive. This chain is built from TRBV7-2 and TRBJ1-6; TRBD1 is a weak D gene call, 6 bases matching. Sequencing was done on a sample of PBMCs. The nucleotide sequence reads TGTGCCAGCAGCTTAAAGGGGGGGGCAGGGTTGGCCTCACCCCTCCACTTT. It codes for CASSLKGGAGLASPLHF.